This record looks at one T cell receptor (beta chain) sequence and its context. Its target is unknown. The germline V and J ends were trimmed by 1 base and 4 bases, with 11 bases remaining between them. The CDR3 has 14 residues. Germline loops: CDR1 DFQATT, CDR2 SNEGSKA (reference sequence). TCR beta VDJ and CDR3 were profiled, and genomic DNA was the template. TCRdb re-analysed the reads in MiXCR, keeping a single row per CDR3 protein. The sample includes about 68,000 distinct CDR3 sequences, roughly half of them seen just once. This record comes from a study of CD8+CD57+ T cells in acquired aplastic anemia. Study results and caveats: Significance was not reached for CD8+ Simpson's diversity between patients and controls.

This sequence originates from a human donor in good health, serving as a control. The V call is TRBV20-1, the J call TRBJ1-5, with a possible D match to TRBD1 (5 bases). Sequences were obtained from sorted CD4+, CD8+, or CD8+CD57+ T cells (not recorded which) from PBMCs. The CDR3 DNA sequence: TGCAGTGCTAGAGCAGGGCTAGGAAATCAGCCCCAGCATTTT. This encodes CSARAGLGNQPQHF.